This record covers a single T cell receptor beta chain. The antigen remains unidentified. The sample comes from a study of CD8 T cell repertoires and HIV-1 epitope variants. Across the whole study: Each of Twenty-five Gag and Nef epitope peptides stimulated a separate culture. Tested: three Gag epitope families, Nef HW9 and YT9. Controls included no peptide, Ebola AY9 epitope, and a CMV, EBV, flu pool. Notes on the study in general: About nine TCR beta clonotypes were antigen-specific, more than 5 apparently recognizing autologous or escape variants.

Method: immunoSEQ multiplex PCR; TCRdb's copy keeps in-frame clones and lacks some. The sample records 4,500 to 6,000 clones, 60% to 70% being singletons. Germline-derived CDR1 and CDR2 are LNHDA and SQIVND (reference sequence). The germline V and J ends were trimmed by 3 bases and 1 base, with 9 bases remaining between them. This CDR3 spans 15 amino acids. The TCR was taken from a male donor with HIV. The material sequenced was cultured CD8+ T cells derived from PBMCs. J is TRBJ2-2 and V is TRBV19; D may be TRBD1 (5 bases). CDR3 nucleotides: TGTGCCAGTAGTATTTCGACAGTGAACACCGGGGAGCTGTTTTTT. Translated, it gives CASSISTVNTGELFF. Based on the CDR3 plus reference TRBV19 and TRBJ2-2, the full variable domain is DGGITQSPKYLFRKEGQNVTLSCEQNLNHDAMYWYRQDPGQGLRLIYYSQIVNDFQKGDIAEGYSVSREKKESFPLTVTSAQKNPTAFYLCASSISTVNTGELFFGEGSRLTVL.